The present T cell receptor (beta chain) was sequenced within a study of monozygotic twins with inflammatory bowel disease. Germline V gene sequence: CDR1 LNHDA, CDR2 SQIVND (reference sequence). The CDR3 loop spans 15 amino acids. UMIs containing a 6-nucleotide sample barcode were added via template switching. One entry per CDR3 protein, without DNA, is what TCRdb gives after re-calling the 5' RACE reads. The sample table sets out a few hundred thousand distinct CDR3 sequences. The chain is built from TRBV19 and TRBJ1-5; TCRdb's assignment of TRBD1 cannot be checked, as there is no DNA. This receptor was identified in a human donor with ulcerative colitis or Crohn's disease, or a healthy co-twin of an affected twin (not recorded which). Sequencing was carried out using blood. This chain's CDR3 is CASSMGGGFNQPQHF.